A selection of T cell receptor beta chains follows, all from one sample in a study of blood T cell repertoires in COVID-19. TCRdb keeps only in-frame clones here, not all; method: immunoSEQ multiplex PCR. The repertoire includes 330,000 or so clones, roughly nine tenths of them detected once, and approximately 4.1% sits in the top ten. Source material: peripheral blood. These receptors all stem from a woman aged 60-70 years with COVID-19, enrolled during active disease. Both conserved end residues are part of each CDR3. Each record gives: CDR3 protein, CDR3 DNA, J gene, V gene, D gene, clone size. The D gene is left open where the match is weak. Size is stated for part of the rows, as once, few or many counts, or as a class when the clone is expanded.

CDR3 protein: CASSPGNRGSNQPQHF; CDR3 DNA: TGTGCCAGCTCACCGGGAAACAGGGGTAGCAATCAGCCCCAGCATTTT; J gene: TRBJ1-5; V gene: TRBV18; D gene: TRBD1; clone size: NA
CDR3 protein: CASSLDKNYGYTF; CDR3 DNA: TGTGCCAGCAGCTTAGACAAAAACTATGGCTACACCTTC; J gene: TRBJ1-2; V gene: TRBV7-3; D gene: NA; clone size: few
CDR3 protein: CASTLPGQGYTEAFF; CDR3 DNA: TGTGCCAGCACCCTACCGGGACAGGGTTACACTGAAGCTTTCTTT; J gene: TRBJ1-1; V gene: TRBV13; D gene: TRBD1; clone size: few
CDR3 protein: CASSLPDDRVLYGYTF; CDR3 DNA: TGCGCCAGCAGCTTACCCGACGACAGGGTTCTCTATGGCTACACCTTC; J gene: TRBJ1-2; V gene: TRBV5-1; D gene: TRBD1; clone size: NA
CDR3 protein: CAWSPRTGWTEAFF; CDR3 DNA: TGTGCCTGGAGTCCGAGGACAGGATGGACTGAAGCTTTCTTT; J gene: TRBJ1-1; V gene: TRBV30; D gene: TRBD1; clone size: NA
CDR3 protein: CSAIQGDGYTF; CDR3 DNA: TGCAGTGCTATCCAGGGGGATGGCTACACCTTC; J gene: TRBJ1-2; V gene: TRBV20-1; D gene: TRBD1; clone size: NA
CDR3 protein: CASSPDSGVGEKLFF; CDR3 DNA: TGTGCCAGCTCACCAGATTCAGGGGTCGGGGAAAAACTGTTTTTT; J gene: TRBJ1-4; V gene: TRBV18; D gene: NA; clone size: NA
CDR3 protein: CASSGQTGSYGYTF; CDR3 DNA: TGTGCCAGCAGTGGGCAGACAGGGTCCTATGGCTACACCTTC; J gene: TRBJ1-2; V gene: TRBV25-1; D gene: TRBD1; clone size: NA
CDR3 protein: CASSPPVVSGANVLTF; CDR3 DNA: TGTGCCAGCAGCCCGCCGGTGGTCTCTGGGGCCAACGTCCTGACTTTC; J gene: TRBJ2-6; V gene: TRBV7-9; D gene: NA; clone size: NA
CDR3 protein: CAWSNGPQPQHF; CDR3 DNA: TGTGCCTGGAGTAACGGTCCTCAGCCCCAGCATTTT; J gene: TRBJ1-5; V gene: TRBV30; D gene: NA; clone size: NA
CDR3 protein: CASSHRTAMGGYTF; CDR3 DNA: TGTGCCAGCAGCCATCGGACAGCAATGGGCGGCTACACCTTC; J gene: TRBJ1-2; V gene: TRBV3-1/TRBV3-2; D gene: NA; clone size: NA
CDR3 protein: CASSLGLAGINEQFF; CDR3 DNA: TGCGCCAGCAGCTTGGGACTAGCGGGGATCAATGAGCAGTTCTTC; J gene: TRBJ2-1; V gene: TRBV5-1; D gene: TRBD2; clone size: NA
CDR3 protein: CASRDRSLNTEAFF; CDR3 DNA: TGTGCCAGCAGGGACAGAAGCTTGAACACTGAAGCTTTCTTT; J gene: TRBJ1-1; V gene: TRBV6-5; D gene: NA; clone size: NA
CDR3 protein: CASSLATSRNTGELFF; CDR3 DNA: TGTGCCAGCAGCCTTGCGACTAGCCGAAACACCGGGGAGCTGTTTTTT; J gene: TRBJ2-2; V gene: TRBV3-1/TRBV3-2; D gene: TRBD2; clone size: NA
CDR3 protein: CSVAGTSGGGRISSSYNEQFF; CDR3 DNA: TGCAGCGTTGCCGGGACTAGCGGGGGGGGCCGGATTTCGAGCTCCTACAATGAGCAGTTCTTC; J gene: TRBJ2-1; V gene: TRBV29-1; D gene: TRBD2; clone size: NA
CDR3 protein: CASNQYRDRDEAFF; CDR3 DNA: TGTGCCAGCAATCAGTACAGGGATCGAGATGAAGCTTTCTTT; J gene: TRBJ1-1; V gene: TRBV2; D gene: NA; clone size: NA
CDR3 protein: CAISDVEQYSGNTIYF; CDR3 DNA: TGTGCCATCAGTGACGTCGAACAGTACTCTGGAAACACCATATATTTT; J gene: TRBJ1-3; V gene: TRBV10-3; D gene: NA; clone size: NA
CDR3 protein: CATGQDNSPLHF; CDR3 DNA: TGTGCCACCGGACAGGATAATTCACCCCTCCACTTT; J gene: TRBJ1-6; V gene: TRBV6-6; D gene: TRBD1; clone size: NA
CDR3 protein: CASSFSQRGGQETQYF; CDR3 DNA: TGCGCCAGCAGCTTTTCCCAGCGGGGGGGTCAAGAGACCCAGTACTTC; J gene: TRBJ2-5; V gene: TRBV5-1; D gene: TRBD2; clone size: NA
CDR3 protein: CASSLFGGGETQYF; CDR3 DNA: TGTGCCAGCAGCTTATTTGGGGGGGGAGAGACCCAGTACTTC; J gene: TRBJ2-5; V gene: TRBV7-2; D gene: TRBD2; clone size: NA
CDR3 protein: CASSISGPGNYGYTF; CDR3 DNA: TGTGCCAGTAGTATAAGCGGGCCGGGGAACTATGGCTACACCTTC; J gene: TRBJ1-2; V gene: TRBV19; D gene: NA; clone size: NA
CDR3 protein: CASSPDRLSTDTQYF; CDR3 DNA: TGTGCCAGCAGCCCGGACAGGCTTAGCACAGATACGCAGTATTTT; J gene: TRBJ2-3; V gene: TRBV9; D gene: TRBD1; clone size: NA
CDR3 protein: CASREQGRLTEAFF; CDR3 DNA: TGTGCCAGCCGTGAACAGGGGCGTTTAACTGAAGCTTTCTTT; J gene: TRBJ1-1; V gene: TRBV19; D gene: TRBD1; clone size: NA
CDR3 protein: CASSAGTVRPGELFF; CDR3 DNA: TGTGCCAGTAGTGCCGGGACAGTGCGACCCGGGGAGCTGTTTTTT; J gene: TRBJ2-2; V gene: TRBV19; D gene: TRBD1; clone size: NA
CDR3 protein: CASSSGAGAKGNTIYF; CDR3 DNA: TGCGCCAGCAGCTCTGGGGCAGGGGCGAAAGGAAACACCATATATTTT; J gene: TRBJ1-3; V gene: TRBV5-1; D gene: NA; clone size: once
CDR3 protein: CASLPWGGETQYF; CDR3 DNA: TGTGCCAGCCTGCCATGGGGAGGAGAGACCCAGTACTTC; J gene: TRBJ2-5; V gene: TRBV27; D gene: NA; clone size: NA
CDR3 protein: CASSSTTGYGYTF; CDR3 DNA: TGCGCCAGCAGCTCAACGACAGGGTATGGCTACACCTTC; J gene: TRBJ1-2; V gene: TRBV5-1; D gene: TRBD1; clone size: once
CDR3 protein: CASSLTGGQQYF; CDR3 DNA: TGTGCCAGCAGCTTGACGGGGGGACAGCAGTATTTT; J gene: TRBJ2-3; V gene: TRBV7-2; D gene: NA; clone size: NA
CDR3 protein: CASSGPVVGVGYEQYF; CDR3 DNA: TGTGCCAGCAGCGGGCCTGTGGTAGGGGTTGGATACGAGCAGTACTTC; J gene: TRBJ2-7; V gene: TRBV9; D gene: NA; clone size: NA
CDR3 protein: CSARGGYGYTF; CDR3 DNA: TGCAGTGCTAGAGGCGGGTATGGCTACACCTTC; J gene: TRBJ1-2; V gene: TRBV20-1; D gene: NA; clone size: few
CDR3 protein: CASSLSSGGNEQYF; CDR3 DNA: TGTGCCAGCAGCCTATCTAGCGGGGGTAACGAGCAGTACTTC; J gene: TRBJ2-7; V gene: TRBV7-8; D gene: TRBD2; clone size: NA